The rows below give T cell receptor beta chains drawn from one sample of a study of cytomegalovirus exposure and HLA in healthy donors. Some clones are missing from TCRdb's copy, which holds only in-frame ones; the method was immunoSEQ multiplex PCR. The repertoire holds 140,000 to 150,000 clones, with around 77% as singletons. The sequenced sample consisted of PBMCs. Receptors were obtained from a woman in her forties in good health and CMV-seropositive. CDR3s include the opening cysteine and the closing phenylalanine or tryptophan. The D gene is left open where the match is weak. Only part of the rows carry a size: once, few, many, or a class if the clone is expanded.

V	size	D	J	CDR3	DNA
TRBV28	-	TRBD2	TRBJ2-7	CASSQLAGLGEQYF	TGTGCCAGCAGCCAACTAGCGGGGCTCGGCGAGCAGTACTTC
TRBV19	-	-	TRBJ1-4	CASSPIRGSGEKLFF	TGTGCCAGTAGTCCCATCCGGGGGAGTGGTGAAAAACTGTTTTTT
TRBV6-5	-	-	TRBJ1-6	CASRRTGTYSPLHF	TGTGCCAGCAGACGAACAGGGACCTATTCACCCCTCCACTTT
TRBV5-1	few	-	TRBJ1-2	CASSFSGYGYTF	TGCGCCAGCAGCTTTTCCGGCTATGGCTACACCTTC
TRBV18	-	-	TRBJ2-6	CASSPVRSPSSPGANVLTF	TGTGCCAGCTCACCTGTAAGATCACCTAGCAGCCCTGGGGCCAACGTCCTGACTTTC
TRBV7-9	-	-	TRBJ2-4	CASSPDRPNKNIQYF	TGTGCCAGCAGCCCTGACAGGCCGAATAAAAACATTCAGTACTTC
TRBV6-5	-	-	TRBJ1-6	CASRVLTERSPLHF	TGTGCCAGCCGGGTTTTGACAGAGAGGTCACCCCTCCACTTT
TRBV15	-	-	TRBJ2-3	CATSYPGGVDTQYF	TGTGCCACCAGCTATCCGGGGGGCGTAGATACGCAGTATTTT
TRBV18	few	-	TRBJ2-1	CASSPPPAQSSYNEQFF	TGTGCCAGCTCACCACCGCCAGCACAGAGCTCCTACAATGAGCAGTTCTTC
TRBV9	-	-	TRBJ1-2	CASSEAGNVYGYTF	TGTGCCAGCAGCGAGGCCGGGAACGTCTATGGCTACACCTTC
TRBV5-1	-	-	TRBJ2-6	CASSLQARGSGANVLTF	TGCGCCAGCAGCTTGCAGGCCAGGGGATCTGGGGCCAACGTCCTGACTTTC
TRBV5-1	-	TRBD1	TRBJ1-1	CASSGAGGTNTEAFF	TGCGCCAGCAGCGGTGCAGGGGGCACGAACACTGAAGCTTTCTTT
TRBV12-5	-	TRBD1	TRBJ2-3	CASGSPTGDGTDTQYF	TGTGCTAGTGGTTCCCCAACAGGGGATGGGACAGATACGCAGTATTTT
TRBV7-3	-	TRBD2	TRBJ2-3	CASSRTSGGRDTQYF	TGTGCCAGCAGCCGGACTAGCGGGGGACGGGATACGCAGTATTTT
TRBV7-3	-	-	TRBJ2-2	CASSFANTGELFF	TGTGCCAGCAGCTTCGCGAACACCGGGGAGCTGTTTTTT
TRBV5-1	-	-	TRBJ1-1	CASRTQVGNTEAFF	TGCGCCAGCAGAACGCAGGTAGGGAACACTGAAGCTTTCTTT
TRBV5-1	-	TRBD2	TRBJ2-1	CASSSGLPYNEQFF	TGCGCCAGCAGCTCGGGACTACCCTACAATGAGCAGTTCTTC
TRBV27	-	-	TRBJ1-2	CASSLTGFYGYTF	TGTGCCAGCAGTTTAACAGGGTTCTATGGCTACACCTTC
TRBV5-6	-	TRBD1	TRBJ1-1	CASSLDRGLREAFF	TGTGCCAGCAGCTTGGACAGGGGGCTACGTGAAGCTTTCTTT
TRBV5-1	-	TRBD2	TRBJ2-5	CASSLGVAGQEETQYF	TGCGCCAGCAGCTTGGGTGTAGCGGGGCAAGAAGAGACCCAGTACTTC
TRBV5-1	-	TRBD1	TRBJ2-1	CASSLWGQGTDEQFF	TGCGCCAGCAGCTTGTGGGGACAGGGTACCGATGAGCAGTTCTTC
TRBV13	-	-	TRBJ2-7	CASSLRGGEQYF	TGTGCCAGCAGCTTGAGAGGAGGTGAGCAGTACTTC
TRBV2	-	TRBD2	TRBJ2-3	CASTAGGGARTDTQYF	TGTGCCAGCACAGCAGGCGGGGGGGCCCGGACAGATACGCAGTATTTT
TRBV27	-	-	TRBJ2-7	CASSPSDRGSYEQYF	TGTGCCAGCAGCCCTTCCGACAGAGGCTCCTACGAGCAGTACTTC
TRBV6-5	once	-	TRBJ1-4	CASKPDSWAREKLFF	TGTGCCAGCAAACCTGACAGTTGGGCGCGTGAAAAACTGTTTTTT
TRBV15	-	TRBD1	TRBJ2-1	CATAQGAQAYNEQFF	TGTGCCACGGCACAGGGGGCGCAGGCCTACAATGAGCAGTTCTTC
TRBV9	-	TRBD2	TRBJ2-1	CASSQGTSADREQFF	TGTGCCAGCAGCCAAGGGACTAGCGCGGATCGTGAGCAGTTCTTC
TRBV4-1	-	TRBD2	TRBJ2-7	CASSLASGVLEQYF	TGCGCCAGCAGCCTAGCGAGCGGGGTCCTCGAGCAGTACTTC
TRBV6-6	-	-	TRBJ2-6	CASSSGATGANVLTF	TGTGCCAGCAGCTCAGGTGCAACTGGGGCCAACGTCCTGACTTTC
TRBV28	-	-	TRBJ2-7	CASGAQSLGYEQYF	TGTGCCAGCGGGGCCCAGTCTTTGGGCTACGAGCAGTACTTC
TRBV5-6	-	TRBD2	TRBJ2-2	CASSLPLAGGRAGELFF	TGTGCCAGCAGCTTGCCATTAGCGGGGGGGCGCGCCGGGGAGCTGTTTTTT
TRBV7-2	-	-	TRBJ2-1	CASSLQPESPYNEQFF	TGTGCCAGCAGCTTACAACCCGAAAGCCCCTACAATGAGCAGTTCTTC
TRBV30	once	-	TRBJ1-4	CAWKQGFRNEKLFF	TGTGCCTGGAAGCAGGGATTCCGGAATGAAAAACTGTTTTTT
TRBV30	-	TRBD2	TRBJ2-5	CAWTGLAGGRETQYF	TGTGCCTGGACCGGACTAGCGGGGGGTAGAGAGACCCAGTACTTC
TRBV28	-	TRBD2	TRBJ2-3	CASRLIAGGTDTQYF	TGTGCCAGCAGACTCATAGCGGGGGGCACAGATACGCAGTATTTT
TRBV18	once	TRBD2	TRBJ2-7	CASSPPASGGTYEQYF	TGTGCCAGCTCACCACCGGCTAGCGGGGGGACCTACGAGCAGTACTTC
TRBV28	-	TRBD1	TRBJ2-7	CASTKTSPGTVVPEQYF	TGTGCCAGCACCAAAACCTCCCCCGGGACAGTAGTTCCCGAGCAGTACTTC
TRBV27	once	TRBD2	TRBJ2-5	CASSPLAGGRETQYF	TGTGCCAGCAGTCCGTTAGCGGGGGGGCGTGAGACCCAGTACTTC
TRBV2	once	-	TRBJ2-3	CASRAGTDTQYF	TGTGCCAGCAGAGCGGGCACAGATACGCAGTATTTT
TRBV7-9	-	TRBD2	TRBJ2-1	CASSIRSGGVPDNEQFF	TGTGCCAGCAGCATACGTAGCGGGGGGGTACCAGACAATGAGCAGTTCTTC
TRBV7-9	-	TRBD1	TRBJ1-4	CASSEDRINEKLFF	TGTGCCAGCAGCGAGGACAGGATTAATGAAAAACTGTTTTTT
TRBV28	-	-	TRBJ2-4	CASSSRNTKNIQYF	TGTGCCAGCAGTTCCCGTAATACCAAAAACATTCAGTACTTC
TRBV18	-	-	TRBJ2-2	CASSPPVGLNTGELFF	TGTGCCAGCTCACCACCGGTGGGCCTGAACACCGGGGAGCTGTTTTTT
TRBV19	-	-	TRBJ1-1	CASQSGRSTEAFF	TGTGCCAGCCAATCGGGTCGTAGCACTGAAGCTTTCTTT
TRBV11-3	-	-	TRBJ2-7	CASSLLTLASYYEQYF	TGTGCCAGCAGCTTATTGACCCTAGCGTCCTACTACGAGCAGTACTTC
TRBV30	-	-	TRBJ1-1	CAWSVQPNTEAFF	TGTGCCTGGAGTGTACAGCCAAACACTGAAGCTTTCTTT
TRBV5-1	-	-	TRBJ1-6	CASSETAGTPLHF	TGCGCCAGCAGCGAAACCGCAGGGACACCCCTCCACTTT
TRBV27	-	-	TRBJ1-2	CATSTSAGYGYTF	TGTGCCACCTCAACATCGGCGGGGTATGGCTACACCTTC
TRBV7-6	once	TRBD2	TRBJ2-1	CASSSGGGAGGRNEQFF	TGTGCCAGCAGTTCCGGCGGAGGAGCGGGGGGGCGTAATGAGCAGTTCTTC
TRBV2	-	-	TRBJ1-2	CASRQGNYGYTF	TGTGCCAGCAGGCAGGGTAACTATGGCTACACCTTC
TRBV4-1	-	TRBD2	TRBJ2-5	CASSQEGLAGAQETQYF	TGCGCCAGCAGCCAAGAGGGACTAGCGGGCGCCCAAGAGACCCAGTACTTC
TRBV4-1	-	TRBD2	TRBJ2-3	CASSQGGSGGYTQYF	TGCGCCAGCAGCCAAGGTGGAAGCGGGGGTTATACGCAGTATTTT
TRBV12-5	-	-	TRBJ1-1	CASGLVQAGGLASGAFF	TGTGCTAGTGGTTTGGTACAGGCGGGGGGCTTGGCGTCCGGAGCTTTCTTT
TRBV2	-	TRBD2	TRBJ2-5	CASSAERGAGETQYF	TGTGCCAGCAGCGCAGAGCGGGGGGCGGGGGAGACCCAGTACTTC
TRBV7-9	-	TRBD1	TRBJ2-5	CASSSGLGTEETQYF	TGTGCCAGCAGCTCGGGGTTAGGGACAGAAGAGACCCAGTACTTC